The next 30 T cell receptor beta chains were all read from a single sample in a study of Ad26.COV2.S vaccination and SARS-CoV-2 variants. The treatment was: 15 to 20 received Ad26.COV2.S at low or high dose, single or two shots; several received placebo; per-sample allocation not given. Sampling was performed 63 days after the first vaccine or placebo injection. TCRdb's copy holds only in-frame clones and misses some; the assay was immunoSEQ multiplex PCR. The sample contains about 480,000 clones, about 83% of which appear only once. The sequencing used peripheral blood, collected in a trial of Ad26.COV2.S vaccine versus placebo. The receptor set was obtained from a person between 18 and 59 years old who received the Ad26.COV2.S COVID-19 vaccine or a placebo.

The chain employs TRBV20-1 and TRBJ2-6; no clear D. The V gene lost 3 bases and the J gene lost 0 bases, with 15 bases spanning the gap. Germline V gene data show CDR1 as DFQATT and CDR2 as SNEGSKA (reference sequence). This CDR3 is built from 17 residues. CDR3 residues: CSASRAIQHSGANVLTF. DNA for the CDR3: TGCAGTGCTAGTAGGGCGATTCAGCACTCTGGGGCCAACGTCCTGACTTTC.

The chain has TRBV5-1 and TRBJ2-5; D is perhaps TRBD2 (5 bases). Trimming removed 2 bases from V and 4 bases from J, with 12 bases in between. The length of the CDR3 is 14 residues. Germline assignment: CDR1 SGHRS and CDR2 YFSETQ. The CDR3 DNA follows: TGCGCCAGCAGCTTACGCGGGTTCGGAGAGACCCAGTACTTC. Its translation is CASSLRGFGETQYF.

The chain employs TRBV7-6 and TRBJ2-1, with 9 bases that match TRBD2. The CDR3 length is 15 residues. With 2 bases clipped from V and 7 bases from J, the junction kept 6 bases outside the gene matches. The germline CDR1 and CDR2 sequences are SGHVS and FNYEAQ. CDR3 DNA: TGTGCCAGCAGCTTATTTGCGGGAGGGCCAAATGAGCAGTTCTTC. Its translation: CASSLFAGGPNEQFF.

This clone was detected only once. The chain has TRBV28 and TRBJ1-6, with D unresolved. This CDR3 has 12 amino acids. Germline CDR1 and CDR2: MDHEN and SYDVKM. The V end lost 3 bases, the J end lost 14 bases, and 11 bases lay between the germline ends. The CDR3 protein is CASSFAGSTLHF. The DNA of the CDR3 is TGTGCCAGCAGTTTTGCGGGGTCGACCCTCCACTTT.

The chain links TRBV28 to TRBJ2-2; tentatively, D is TRBD2 (5 bases). The CDR3 runs to 16 residues. The germline CDR1 and CDR2 sequences are MDHEN and SYDVKM. V gave up 1 base and J gave up 1 base, with 10 bases separating them. The CDR3 coding sequence is TGTGCCAGCAGTTTATCGGGAAATCGGAACACCGGGGAGCTGTTTTTT. Its protein product is CASSLSGNRNTGELFF.

CDR3 bases: TGTGCCAGCAGCCTAGGGACCGTCAATACCTACGAGCAGTACTTC. It encodes CASSLGTVNTYEQYF. The genes are TRBV5-6 and TRBJ2-7, with D tentatively TRBD1 or TRBD2 (5 bases each). This CDR3 is built from 15 residues. Trimming took 4 bases from V and 2 from J, leaving 16 bases between them. From germline, CDR1 is SGHDT and CDR2 YYEEEE.

The chain couples TRBV29-1 to TRBJ2-1; the D is unclear. This CDR3 has 11 amino acids. Between the trimmed V and J ends, which lost 7 bases and 6 bases, there was a span of 10 bases. CDR1 and CDR2 (germline): SQVTM, ANQGSEA. The CDR3 DNA reads TGCAGCGCCTCGTTTGCCAATGAGCAGTTCTTC. Protein product: CSASFANEQFF.

The chain joins TRBV2 to TRBJ1-4, with 9 bases fitting TRBD1. V lost 4 bases to trimming and J lost 7 bases; unmatched junction nucleotides: 4. Germline-derived CDR1 and CDR2 are SNHLY and FYNNEI. The CDR3 has 14 residues. For the CDR3, the DNA is TGTGCCAGCAGTGTAGACAGGGGGTTTGAAAAACTGTTTTTT. Translated, it gives CASSVDRGFEKLFF.

The V and J genes are TRBV2 and TRBJ1-3; D unresolved. Looked up from germline, CDR1 is SNHLY and CDR2 is FYNNEI. Trimming left V 4 bases short and J 1 base short, with 2 bases between. The CDR3 runs to 12 residues. CDR3: CASSASGNTIYF. The CDR3 DNA follows: TGTGCCAGCAGTGCGTCTGGAAACACCATATATTTT.

This clone occurred once. The CDR3 region is CASRSTAILSYEQYF. The CDR3 nucleotides read TGCGCCAGCAGGTCGACGGCTATCTTATCCTACGAGCAGTACTTC. The chain uses TRBV5-1 and TRBJ2-7; D unclear. The CDR3 is made up of 15 amino acids. The V gene lost 5 bases and the J gene lost 1 base, with 16 bases spanning the gap. The germline gives CDR1 SGHRS, CDR2 YFSETQ.

J is TRBJ1-2 and V is TRBV19; no clear D gene. V lost 5 bases and J 8 bases, leaving 9 bases between the germline ends. Per germline, CDR1 LNHDA and CDR2 SQIVND (reference sequence). The CDR3 is made up of 11 amino acids. CDR3 protein: CASSSFMGYTF. The CDR3 nucleotides read TGTGCCAGTAGTTCATTTATGGGCTACACCTTC.

This clone was counted once. This chain uses TRBV5-1 with TRBJ2-3, with D hard to call. The CDR3 is 13 amino acids. Trimming removed 4 bases at V and 1 base at J, with 7 bases between. Germline loops: CDR1 SGHRS, CDR2 YFSETQ. The CDR3 sequence is CASSRAGTDTQYF. As DNA, the CDR3 is TGCGCCAGCAGCCGCGCGGGCACAGATACGCAGTATTTT.

This sequence joins TRBV19 and TRBJ2-1; 8 bases align to TRBD1. V trimming: 8 bases; J trimming: 10 bases; junction bases outside the gene matches: 13. The CDR3 is 14 residues long. The V gene's germline CDR1 is LNHDA and CDR2 SQIVND (reference sequence). As DNA, the CDR3 is TGTGCCAGTCAGTATGGGACAGGCCCCTCCGAGCAGTTCTTC. Translation gives CASQYGTGPSEQFF.

This chain links TRBV7-9 with TRBJ1-6; possible D gene TRBD1, 5 bases. V lost 5 bases and J 7 bases, leaving 21 bases between the germline ends. Germline CDR1 is SEHNR and CDR2 is FQNEAQ (reference sequence). CDR3 length: 17 amino acids. This chain's CDR3 is CASSPRRRDETNSPLHF. In DNA, the CDR3 is TGTGCCAGCAGCCCCCGCCGGCGGGACGAGACGAATTCACCCCTCCACTTT.

The CDR3 sequence: CASSQVALAGVAGELFF. CDR3 in DNA: TGTGCCAGCAGCCAAGTCGCGCTAGCGGGAGTCGCCGGGGAGCTGTTTTTT. The rearrangement joins TRBV14 to TRBJ2-2; 10 positions match TRBD2. J lost 6 bases, V lost 1 base, and 8 bases had no gene match. The CDR3 covers 17 residues. The germline V gene encodes CDR1 SGHDN and CDR2 FVKESK.

The chain employs TRBV6-1 and TRBJ2-3; no clear D. CDR1 MNHNS and CDR2 SASEGT come from the germline V gene. V was shortened by 0 bases and J by 2 bases, with 9 bases between the two germline ends. The CDR3 is 15 residues long. The CDR3 nucleotides read TGTGCCAGCAGTGAAGCGTGGGTGTTCACAGATACGCAGTATTTT. Amino acids: CASSEAWVFTDTQYF.

In regard to this clone: Relative to the germline gene, one junction end is altered; a read error may explain this. Other DNA sequences in the sample encode the same CDR3. The chain links TRBV3-1 (or the pseudogene TRBV3-2) to TRBJ2-5; D gene uncertain. CDR3 length: 14 amino acids. In germline, CDR1 is LGHDT, CDR2 YNNKEL (reference sequence). CDR3 nucleotide sequence: TGTGCCAGCAGCCAAGGTCGGCGGCAAGAGACTCAGTACTTC. Protein: CASSQGRRQETQYF.

This rearrangement joins TRBV28 to TRBJ1-3; 8 nucleotides align to TRBD1. V shed 11 bases and J 5 bases; nucleotides not matched to a gene: 14. This CDR3 spans 15 amino acids. Germline V gene sequence: CDR1 MDHEN, CDR2 SYDVKM. CDR3 protein: CAHRGGSSSRNTIYF. DNA for the CDR3: TGTGCCCACAGGGGGGGCAGCTCTTCTCGAAACACCATATATTTT.

This clone turned up a few times. The chain has TRBV28 and TRBJ1-5, with D possibly being TRBD1 (6 bases). V was pared by 1 base and J by 6 bases, with 16 bases between. Germline lookup yields CDR1 MDHEN and CDR2 SYDVKM. The CDR3 is made up of 16 amino acids. The CDR3 DNA follows: TGTGCCAGCAGTTTATCTTCCGGGGGCGAGGGTCAGCCCCAGCATTTT. Translation: CASSLSSGGEGQPQHF.

The rearrangement uses TRBV6-5 and TRBJ2-4, with D possibly TRBD2 on 7 matching bases. Germline CDR1 reads MNHEY; CDR2 reads SVGAGI. This CDR3 has 13 residues. Trimming took 6 bases from V and 5 from J, leaving 11 bases between them. CDR3 amino acids: CASRRGGQNIQYF. CDR3 DNA sequence: TGTGCCAGCAGGAGGGGGGGCCAAAACATTCAGTACTTC.

About this clone itself: Other DNA variants within this sample encode the same CDR3. The gene calls are TRBV28 and TRBJ1-5; D ambiguous. V lost 2 bases and J lost 0, with 2 bases in between. This CDR3 is built from 13 residues. Looked up from germline, CDR1 is MDHEN and CDR2 is SYDVKM. The CDR3 loop is CASSLGSNQPQHF. The CDR3 DNA follows: TGTGCCAGCAGTTTAGGTAGCAATCAGCCCCAGCATTTT.

This clone was observed once. CDR3 region: CASGLPTGATNEKLFF. The CDR3 DNA follows: TGTGCTAGTGGTTTGCCGACAGGGGCAACTAATGAAAAACTGTTTTTT. The V and J genes are TRBV12-5 and TRBJ1-4; TRBD1 matches 8 bases. This CDR3 is 16 amino acids long. CDR1 is LGHNT and CDR2 is FRNRAP in the germline V gene. V was clipped by 2 bases and J by 0 bases; unmatched bases: 2.

The gene calls are TRBV25-1 and TRBJ2-3; the match to TRBD2 covers 8 bases. Trimming at V came to 1 base and at J to 4 bases, leaving 4 bases not matched to a gene. Germline V gives CDR1 MGHDK, CDR2 SYGVNS. The CDR3 length is 15 residues. The CDR3 protein is CASSESGGGADTQYF. As DNA, the CDR3 is TGTGCCAGCAGTGAATCGGGGGGGGGCGCAGATACGCAGTATTTT.

The chain employs TRBV19 and TRBJ1-6; 10 nucleotides align to TRBD1. The ends lost 7 bases at V and 10 bases at J; junction bases unmatched: 16. Germline assignment: CDR1 LNHDA and CDR2 SQIVND (reference sequence). The CDR3 runs to 17 residues. The DNA for the CDR3 is TGTGCCAGTAACCACCCGGGACAGGGGTCCCATGAATCACCCCTCCACTTT. It encodes CASNHPGQGSHESPLHF.

This chain links TRBV15 with TRBJ1-5; D call uncertain. This CDR3 has 17 amino acids. Germline CDR1 and CDR2: LNHNV and YYDKDF (reference sequence). The V end lost 3 bases, the J end lost 5 bases, and 20 bases lay between the germline ends. CDR3 loop: CATSSYPGAQKDQPQHF. CDR3 in DNA: TGTGCCACCAGCAGTTACCCGGGAGCCCAGAAGGATCAGCCCCAGCATTTT.

The rearrangement links TRBV9 to TRBJ2-7; 8 bases line up with TRBD2. This CDR3 has 15 amino acids. V was clipped by 4 bases and J by 2 bases; unmatched bases: 8. Germline lookup yields CDR1 SGDLS and CDR2 YYNGEE. CDR3 in DNA: TGTGCCAGCAGCCCCAGTGTAGCGGGGCCCTACGAGCAGTACTTC. Protein product: CASSPSVAGPYEQYF.

J is TRBJ2-7 and V is TRBV7-9; D ambiguous. Germline V CDR1 and CDR2: SEHNR, FQNEAQ (reference sequence). CDR3 length: 13 amino acids. Trimming stripped 5 bases from V and 0 bases from J, with 8 bases between. CDR3 coding DNA: TGTGCCAGCAGCCTATCCGCCTCCTACGAGCAGTACTTC. Amino acids: CASSLSASYEQYF.

This clone was seen a single time. This chain connects TRBV6-5 to TRBJ2-7; D is ambiguous. The CDR3 length is 13 residues. Germline V gives CDR1 MNHEY, CDR2 SVGAGI. Trimming pared 4 bases from V and 5 bases from J, leaving 12 bases between. The CDR3 DNA sequence: TGTGCCAGCAGTTTAATGGGCTTCGACGAGCAGTACTTC. This sequence encodes CASSLMGFDEQYF.

This clone was seen only once. J is TRBJ1-2 and V is TRBV19; 7 positions agree with TRBD1. The CDR3 runs 14 residues. Trimming removed 3 bases from V and 8 bases from J; junction bases left unmatched: 9. In germline, CDR1 is LNHDA, CDR2 SQIVND (reference sequence). This chain's CDR3 is CASSMIGTDGGYTF. In nucleotides, the CDR3 is TGTGCCAGTAGTATGATCGGGACAGATGGGGGCTACACCTTC.

CDR3 amino acids: CASSLVRGRAEKLFF. As DNA, the CDR3 is TGTGCCAGCAGTTTAGTCCGGGGGCGGGCTGAAAAACTGTTTTTT. V usage is TRBV28 and J usage is TRBJ1-4, with TRBD1 as a possible D gene (6 bases). Germline assignment: CDR1 MDHEN and CDR2 SYDVKM. V lost 2 bases and J 7 bases, leaving 14 bases between the germline ends. CDR3 size: 15 residues.